The sequence of this T cell receptor (beta chain) was determined in a study of cytomegalovirus exposure and HLA in healthy donors. Study results and caveats: Only CMV serostatus was available as immune exposure information. In an earlier analysis, productive rearrangement rates for most beta V segments clustered near 87% or 30%. Researchers reported that a few CMV-associated chains were confirmed in vitro as CMV antigen-specific.

Concerning this clone: Its cognate antigen is unknown.

With 60 Vbeta and 13 Jbeta primers, the PCR was carried out. TCRdb's table, derived via immunoSEQ multiplex PCR, lists solely in-frame clones and lacks some. This sample has 150,000 to 200,000 clones; roughly 83% occur once, and the top ten carry about 1.6%. This TCR was recovered from a woman between 50 and 59 years old in good health and CMV-seronegative. What was sequenced was PBMCs.

The CDR3 spells CASSYTTGGYEQYF. CDR3 nucleotide sequence: TGTGCCAGCAGTTACACCACAGGGGGCTACGAGCAGTACTTC. The rearrangement uses TRBV6-6 and TRBJ2-7, with 8 bases lining up with TRBD1. This CDR3 is built from 14 residues. In germline, CDR1 is MNHNY, CDR2 SVGAGI (reference sequence). With V trimmed by 2 bases and J by 3 bases, 3 bases remained unmatched.